The rows below give T cell receptor beta chains drawn from one sample of a study of cytomegalovirus exposure and HLA in healthy donors. Profiled with immunoSEQ multiplex PCR; TCRdb holds only in-frame clones, not every one. The sample consists of 210,000 or so clones, almost 85% of them appearing once. The sample was PBMCs. The receptors shown here come from a woman in her 40s in good health and CMV-seronegative. Each CDR3 is given with its conserved first and last residue. The D gene is left open where the match is weak. Clone size, where shown, is once, few, many, or a class for clones that have expanded.

size	V	J	D	DNA	CDR3
-	TRBV29-1	TRBJ2-7	-	TGCAGCGTCTTCCTAGGGGTGGGCTACGAGCAGTACTTC	CSVFLGVGYEQYF
-	TRBV2	TRBJ2-7	-	TGTGCCAGCAGTGAAACAGGGATGCAGGAGGAGCAGTACTTC	CASSETGMQEEQYF
-	TRBV7-9	TRBJ1-1	-	TGTTCCAGCAGCTTAATTCTGTCTGAAGCTTTCTTT	CSSSLILSEAFF
-	TRBV28	TRBJ1-5	TRBD1	TGTGCCAGCAGTTTACGGACAGGGATCCAGCCCCAGCATTTT	CASSLRTGIQPQHF
-	TRBV27	TRBJ2-1	TRBD2	TGTGCCAGCAGTTTATTAGCGGGGGGGCCCAATGAGCAGTTCTTC	CASSLLAGGPNEQFF
-	TRBV4-1	TRBJ2-2	-	TGCGCCAGCAGTGAGACAGCCACCGGGGAGCTGTTTTTT	CASSETATGELFF
-	TRBV6-1	TRBJ1-1	TRBD1	TGTGCCAGCAGCCAGGGGGCGCGGATGGCTTTCTTT	CASSQGARMAFF
-	TRBV7-9	TRBJ1-1	-	TGTGCCAGCACCGACCGGGACATAGAAAACACTGAAGCTTTCTTT	CASTDRDIENTEAFF
-	TRBV7-9	TRBJ2-1	-	TGTGCCAGCAGCTTAGGCCGGGTGATTGAGCAGTTCTTC	CASSLGRVIEQFF
-	TRBV5-4	TRBJ1-1	TRBD1	TGTGCCAGCAGCTTGGGACAGGGGCTTCTGAACACTGAAGCTTTCTTT	CASSLGQGLLNTEAFF
once	TRBV5-1	TRBJ2-3	TRBD2	TGCGCCAGCAGCTTGTCGACGGGAGGATTCACAGATACGCAGTATTTT	CASSLSTGGFTDTQYF
once	TRBV28	TRBJ1-5	-	TGTGCCAGCAGTTTAACCCCAGGGGGCAATCAGCCCCAGCATTTT	CASSLTPGGNQPQHF
-	TRBV4-3	TRBJ2-3	TRBD2	TGCGCCAGCAGCCAAGATCGGGGGGGTGGGGGTGATACGCAGTATTTT	CASSQDRGGGGDTQYF
-	TRBV6-6	TRBJ1-1	-	TGTGCCAGCAGTTACTTGGCCCCTGGAGACACTGAAGCTTTCTTT	CASSYLAPGDTEAFF
-	TRBV10-3	TRBJ1-6	TRBD1	TGTGCCATCAGTCCCACCCTAATTGGACAGGGGTATTCACCCCTCCACTTT	CAISPTLIGQGYSPLHF
-	TRBV5-1	TRBJ1-4	TRBD1	TGCGCCAGCAGCCTCGGGACAGCTAGTAATGAAAAACTGTTTTTT	CASSLGTASNEKLFF
-	TRBV5-4	TRBJ2-3	TRBD1	TGTGCCAGCAGCTCGAAGACGGGACAGGGGGGCACAGATACGCAGTATTTT	CASSSKTGQGGTDTQYF
-	TRBV6-6	TRBJ2-4	-	TGTGCCAGCAGTTACCTAGGGGGAAACATTCAGTACTTC	CASSYLGGNIQYF
-	TRBV27	TRBJ2-1	TRBD1	TGTGCCAGCAGGGAGGGACAGGGGGCCTCTAATGAGCAGTTCTTC	CASREGQGASNEQFF
-	TRBV5-1	TRBJ2-1	TRBD2	TGCGCCAGCAGCCTTGGGACCAGCGGGGATAGGGATGAGCAGTTCTTC	CASSLGTSGDRDEQFF
once	TRBV7-2	TRBJ2-1	TRBD2	TGTGCCAGCAGCCCGTGGGCGGGGGTCGCCTACAATGAGCAGTTCTTC	CASSPWAGVAYNEQFF
-	TRBV6-5	TRBJ2-1	TRBD2	TGTGCCAGCAGCCTGTGGGAGGGGAATGAGCAGTTCTTC	CASSLWEGNEQFF
-	TRBV5-1	TRBJ2-2	-	TGCGCCAGCAGCTCGGACGGGAGACTAGTGACCGGGGAGCTGTTTTTT	CASSSDGRLVTGELFF
-	TRBV5-5	TRBJ1-1	-	TGTGCCAGCAGCTTGGAGCTTTGGAACACTGAAGCTTTCTTT	CASSLELWNTEAFF
-	TRBV7-2	TRBJ1-1	-	TGTGCCAGCAGCTTCCGGTACACTGAAGCTTTCTTT	CASSFRYTEAFF
-	TRBV4-2	TRBJ2-3	TRBD2	TGTGCCAGCAGCCACCGCGGGACTAGCGGGGGGCCCACAGATACGCAGTATTTT	CASSHRGTSGGPTDTQYF
once	TRBV18	TRBJ1-1	-	TGTGCCAGCTCACCCCAGGGTGAAAACACTGAAGCTTTCTTT	CASSPQGENTEAFF
-	TRBV6-1	TRBJ1-1	-	TGTGCCAGCAGTGCGGGGATCACTGAAGCTTTCTTT	CASSAGITEAFF
-	TRBV6-5	TRBJ1-5	TRBD1	TGTGCCAGCAGTTACTCAGGGGGCCGACAGCCCCAGCATTTT	CASSYSGGRQPQHF
-	TRBV27	TRBJ1-1	-	TGTGCCAGCAGATCTAATACTGAAGCTTTCTTT	CASRSNTEAFF
-	TRBV7-9	TRBJ1-1	-	TGTGCCAGCAGCTCCCGGCGGGGGAACACTGAAGCTTTCTTT	CASSSRRGNTEAFF
-	TRBV20-1	TRBJ1-2	-	TGCAGTCCCTCGGACAGTCTCTCCTTC	CSPSDSLSF
-	TRBV18	TRBJ1-6	-	TGTGCCAGCTCACCAGACAGCAATTCACCCCTCCACTTT	CASSPDSNSPLHF
-	TRBV28	TRBJ1-4	TRBD1	TGTGCCAGCAGTTTATCCAGGGGGCGTAGGGCTACAACTAATGAAAAACTGTTTTTT	CASSLSRGRRATTNEKLFF
-	TRBV5-4	TRBJ2-7	TRBD1	TGTGCCAGCAGCTTGGGGGACAGCTCCTACGAGCAGTACTTC	CASSLGDSSYEQYF
-	TRBV27	TRBJ2-2	-	TGTGCCAGCAGTTGGACAGCGAACACCGGGGAGCTGTTTTTT	CASSWTANTGELFF
-	TRBV6-1	TRBJ1-2	TRBD1	TGTGCCAGCAGTGCAGGGGGCGTCAACTATGGCTACCCCTTC	CASSAGGVNYGYPF
-	TRBV4-2	TRBJ2-5	TRBD1	TGTGCCAGCAGCCAAGATCCATACCAGGGGGCGCGGGGAAGTTATGAGACCCAGTACTTC	CASSQDPYQGARGSYETQYF
-	TRBV7-9	TRBJ1-1	-	TGTGCCAGCAGCTTAGCCGACAGACGGGTTACTGAAGCTTTCTTT	CASSLADRRVTEAFF
-	TRBV27	TRBJ2-7	-	TGTGCCAGCAGTCCCCGTCTAGGCTACGAGCAGTACTTC	CASSPRLGYEQYF
few	TRBV6-1	TRBJ1-1	-	TGTGCCAGCAGACCCGGGACTTCAGCGGTGCCAGCTTTCTTT	CASRPGTSAVPAFF
-	TRBV9	TRBJ2-3	TRBD1	TGTGCCAGCAGCTTGGACAGGACTTACACAGATACGCAGTATTTT	CASSLDRTYTDTQYF
-	TRBV2	TRBJ1-5	-	TGTGCCAGCAGTGAGGGGGCATCGCAGTATCAGCCCCAGCATTTT	CASSEGASQYQPQHF
-	TRBV9	TRBJ2-7	-	TGTGCCAGCAGCGTAGCTGGTGGGGGGGCGGACGAGCAGTACTTC	CASSVAGGGADEQYF
-	TRBV11-3	TRBJ2-7	-	TGTGCCAGCAGCTTAGGGGCCTTACCCCCGGTGTGCGAGCAGTACTTC	CASSLGALPPVCEQYF
-	TRBV6-1	TRBJ2-1	TRBD1	TGTGCCAGCAGGGAGGAACGGACAGGAGGCAATGAGCAGTTCTTC	CASREERTGGNEQFF
-	TRBV30	TRBJ1-4	-	TGTGCCTGGAGTCTCCTACGTGGTAGCCCTGAGAAAAAACTGTTTTTT	CAWSLLRGSPEKKLFF
-	TRBV25-1	TRBJ2-3	TRBD2	TGTGCCAGCAGTTACAGCGGGGGACGGCCAGATACGCAGTATTTT	CASSYSGGRPDTQYF